This T cell receptor (beta chain) is drawn from a study of Ad26.COV2.S vaccination and SARS-CoV-2 variants. Study-level information: Enrolled in COV1001, the donor was in the Ad26.COV2.S trial arm, which received the vaccine.

Study conclusions and caveats: Substantial breadth was reportedly displayed by spike-specific CD8+ and CD4+ T cell responses after vaccination. Higher spike-specific TCR breadth was found in vaccine recipients than in placebo recipients. Responses of T cells in total may have been underestimated by the TCR breadth and depth analyses.

Treatment in this sample: 15 to 20 received Ad26.COV2.S at low or high dose, single or two shots; 5 received placebo; per-sample allocation not given. At day 63 after the first vaccine or placebo injection, samples were drawn. To note about this clone: As yet, its antigen is unknown.

Trimming shortened V by 0 bases and J by 6 bases, and 22 bases separated the two germline ends. CDR3 length: 17 residues. Germline V gene data show CDR1 as SQVTM and CDR2 as ANQGSEA. Generated by immunoSEQ multiplex PCR, the TCRdb table keeps only in-frame clones and is missing some. The sample includes 430,000 or so clones, 85% to 90% of them seen just once. The V gene is TRBV29-1, the J gene TRBJ2-3; D might be TRBD1 or TRBD2, each matching 7 bases. This receptor was identified in a person aged 18-65 years who received the Ad26.COV2.S COVID-19 vaccine or a placebo. Sequencing was performed on peripheral blood, taken in a trial of Ad26.COV2.S vaccine versus placebo. CDR3 DNA: TGCAGCGTTGAAGATAGGATCAGGGGGGGAACAGGGGATACGCAGTATTTT. This encodes CSVEDRIRGGTGDTQYF.